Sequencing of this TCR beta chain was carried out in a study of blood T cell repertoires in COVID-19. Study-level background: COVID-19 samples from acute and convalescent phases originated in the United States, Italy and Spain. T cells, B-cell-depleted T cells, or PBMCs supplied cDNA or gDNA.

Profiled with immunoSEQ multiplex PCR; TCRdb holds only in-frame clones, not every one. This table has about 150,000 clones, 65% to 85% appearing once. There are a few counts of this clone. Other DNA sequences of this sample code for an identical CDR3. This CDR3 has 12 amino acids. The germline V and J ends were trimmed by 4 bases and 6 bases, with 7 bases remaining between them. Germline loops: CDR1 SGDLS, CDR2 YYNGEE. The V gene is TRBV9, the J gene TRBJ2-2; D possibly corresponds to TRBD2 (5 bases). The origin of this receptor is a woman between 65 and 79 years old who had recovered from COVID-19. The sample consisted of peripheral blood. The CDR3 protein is CASSTRAGELFF. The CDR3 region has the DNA TGTGCCAGCAGCACGAGGGCCGGGGAGCTGTTTTTT.